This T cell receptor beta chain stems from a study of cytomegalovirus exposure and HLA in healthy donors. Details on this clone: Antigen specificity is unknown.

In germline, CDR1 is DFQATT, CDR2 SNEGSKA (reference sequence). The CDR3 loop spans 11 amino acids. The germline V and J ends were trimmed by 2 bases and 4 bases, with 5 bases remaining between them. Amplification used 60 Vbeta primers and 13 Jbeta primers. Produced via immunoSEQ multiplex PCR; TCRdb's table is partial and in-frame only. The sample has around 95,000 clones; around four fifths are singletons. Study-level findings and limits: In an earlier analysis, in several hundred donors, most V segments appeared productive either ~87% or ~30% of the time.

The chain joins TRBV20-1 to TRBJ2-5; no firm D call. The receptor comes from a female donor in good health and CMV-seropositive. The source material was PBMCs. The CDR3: CSARQVETQYF. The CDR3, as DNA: TGCAGTGCTAGACAGGTAGAGACCCAGTACTTC.